Sequencing of this T cell receptor beta chain was carried out in a study of T cells in Graves' hyperthyroidism and ophthalmopathy. Study-level results: The model predicted ophthalmopathy a median around 6.5 months before onset. Most expanded thyroid clonotypes above 0.001 also appeared in blood.

The V end lost 7 bases, the J end lost 6 bases, and 12 bases lay between the germline ends. Germline V gene data show CDR1 as SEHNR and CDR2 as FQNEAQ (reference sequence). The CDR3 consists of 12 residues. The hyperthyroidism was newly diagnosed and had lasted under 2 months; the patients were aged 18 to 65. Ten or more counts support this clonotype. Antigen: not known. There were TCR beta CDR3 regions amplified from RNA transcripts. The HTBI primer set was used in a first-round RT-PCR of the TCR CDR3. One entry per CDR3 protein, called by TCRdb with MiXCR from the multiplex PCR reads. This repertoire shows hundreds of thousands of distinct CDR3 sequences, roughly 14% found once; its top ten account for almost 6%.

The rearrangement links TRBV7-9 to TRBJ2-5; no reliable D call. Sequencing was performed on blood. This TCR was sampled from a young woman with Graves' hyperthyroidism that later progressed to Graves' ophthalmopathy. The CDR3 DNA is TGTGCCAGCATGAGTGAGGATAAGACCCAGTACTTC. Protein sequence: CASMSEDKTQYF.